Each of the 5 T cell receptor beta chains below was sequenced from the same sample in a study of shared clonotypes between healthy human individuals. The assay was immunoSEQ multiplex PCR, and TCRdb's table has in-frame clones only and misses some. The sample holds approximately 500,000 clones, about 78% seen once. The sample comprised PBMCs. These receptors all come from a woman aged 40 to 49 in good health. Some clones in this sample may be carry-over from other donors' samples.

This clone turned up a few times. V is TRBV2 and J is TRBJ2-2; 7 nucleotides match TRBD2. CDR1 SNHLY and CDR2 FYNNEI come from the germline V gene. After removal of 3 bases from V and 5 bases from J, the junction contained 6 bases not matched to a gene. This CDR3 has 15 residues. The CDR3 loop is CASSDFAGETGELFF. Written as DNA, the CDR3 is TGTGCCAGCAGTGATTTTGCGGGAGAGACCGGGGAGCTGTTTTTT.

V is TRBV28 and J is TRBJ1-5; 7 bases agree with TRBD1. J was trimmed by 3 bases and V by 6 bases; bases with no gene match: 11. The CDR3 is 16 residues long. Germline loops: CDR1 MDHEN, CDR2 SYDVKM. The CDR3 is CASRNGQAYYNQPQHF. Written as DNA, the CDR3 is TGTGCCAGCAGAAACGGACAGGCTTACTACAATCAGCCCCAGCATTTT. The variable domain in full, completed from reference TRBV28 and TRBJ1-5, reads DVKVTQSSRYLVKRTGEKVFLECVQDMDHENMFWYRQDPGLGLRLIYFSYDVKMKEKGDIPEGYSVSREKKERFSLILESASTNQTSMYLCASRNGQAYYNQPQHFGDGTRLSIL.

This chain joins TRBV18 and TRBJ1-4; 8 positions agree with TRBD1. J lost 0 bases, V lost 2 bases, and 5 bases had no gene match. Germline CDR1 and CDR2: KGHSH and LQKENI. The CDR3 sequence is 17 residues long. The CDR3 coding sequence is TGTGCCAGCTCACCATCAGGACAGGGCTCAACTAATGAAAAACTGTTTTTT. Protein sequence: CASSPSGQGSTNEKLFF. The full variable domain, with the rest looked up from reference TRBV18 and TRBJ1-4, is NAGVMQNPRHLVRRRGQEARLRCSPMKGHSHVYWYRQLPEEGLKFMVYLQKENIIDESGMPKERFSAEFPKEGPSILRIQQVVRGDSAAYFCASSPSGQGSTNEKLFFGSGTQLSVL.

A single count supports this clone. The gene calls are TRBV6-5 and TRBJ2-1; 8 bases map to TRBD2. Trimming at V came to 6 bases and at J to 0 bases, leaving 4 bases not matched to a gene. This CDR3 has 15 amino acids. Germline V gene sequence: CDR1 MNHEY, CDR2 SVGAGI. The CDR3 sequence is CASSPAGGSYNEQFF. The CDR3 DNA reads TGTGCCAGCAGCCCGGCGGGGGGCTCCTACAATGAGCAGTTCTTC.

The chain is built from TRBV13 and TRBJ2-7; 12 positions agree with TRBD2. The V segment lost 0 bases and the J segment 4 bases; nucleotides outside the gene matches: 4. The CDR3 extends over 16 amino acids. In germline, CDR1 is PRHDT, CDR2 FYEKMQ (reference sequence). This chain's CDR3 is CASSLGGLAGGYEQYF. The DNA of the CDR3 is TGTGCCAGCAGCTTAGGCGGCCTAGCGGGAGGGTACGAGCAGTACTTC.